Shown below are 25 T cell receptor beta chains from a single sample sequenced in a study of blood T cell repertoires in COVID-19. Method: immunoSEQ multiplex PCR; TCRdb's copy keeps in-frame clones and lacks some. This table holds about 200,000 clones, nearly 90% found once. The specimen sequenced was peripheral blood. Source of these receptors: a man aged 45-65 years with COVID-19, enrolled during active disease.

The rearrangement uses TRBV4-3 and TRBJ2-3, with D unclear. The V end was cut by 1 base, the J end by 0 bases, with 14 bases between. Germline V gene sequence: CDR1 LGHNA, CDR2 YSLEER. The CDR3 covers 17 residues. CDR3 region: CASSQGVARSSTDTQYF. The CDR3 DNA follows: TGCGCCAGCAGCCAAGGGGTTGCGAGGTCTAGCACAGATACGCAGTATTTT.

V is TRBV11-3 and J is TRBJ2-7; 8 positions match TRBD2. Trimming took 3 bases from V and 5 from J; bases not matched to a gene: 9. The germline V gene encodes CDR1 SGHNT and CDR2 YENEEA. CDR3 length: 15 residues. CDR3 nucleotide sequence: TGTGCCAGCAGCTTTGAGGCGGGGGGCGGGGACGAGCAGTACTTC. Amino acid sequence: CASSFEAGGGDEQYF. Complete variable domain (other parts from reference TRBV11-3 and TRBJ2-7): EAGVVQSPRYKIIEKKQPVAFWCNPISGHNTLYWYLQNLGQGPELLIRYENEEAVDDSQLPKDRFSAERLKGVDSTLKIQPAELGDSAVYLCASSFEAGGGDEQYFGPGTRLTVT.

The chain links TRBV3-1 (or the pseudogene TRBV3-2) to TRBJ2-2; TRBD2 matches 7 bases. This CDR3 region has 15 residues. Germline V gene lookup returns CDR1 LGHDT and CDR2 YNNKEL (reference sequence). The trim removed 3 bases at V and 2 bases at J, leaving 3 bases unmatched. The CDR3 DNA reads TGTGCCAGCAGCCATGGGGACTACAACACCGGGGAGCTGTTTTTT. It codes for CASSHGDYNTGELFF.

The V call is TRBV28, the J call TRBJ2-5; TRBD1 matches 8 bases. With 2 bases clipped from V and 5 bases from J, the junction kept 7 bases outside the gene matches. Germline V gene sequence: CDR1 MDHEN, CDR2 SYDVKM. The CDR3 length is 15 residues. In DNA form, the CDR3 reads TGTGCCAGCAGTTTACCGACAGGGGTATATGAGACCCAGTACTTC. It is translated as CASSLPTGVYETQYF.

The rearrangement links TRBV4-2 to TRBJ2-3; TRBD2 matches at 11 bases. V gave up 0 bases and J gave up 2 bases; unmatched junction bases: 4. Germline V gene lookup returns CDR1 LGHNA and CDR2 YNFKEQ. The CDR3 spans 17 residues. The CDR3 region has the DNA TGTGCCAGCAGCCAAGATCCTAGCGGGAGGCTCACAGATACGCAGTATTTT. It encodes CASSQDPSGRLTDTQYF.

The CDR3 DNA sequence: TGTGCCAGCTCACCAAACCCATTTGTCACCGGGACAGGGAACTACGAGCAGTACTTC. This gives the protein CASSPNPFVTGTGNYEQYF. The chain links TRBV18 to TRBJ2-7, with 9 bases aligning to TRBD1. J gave up 3 bases and V 2 bases, and 17 bases lay outside the gene matches. From germline, CDR1 is KGHSH and CDR2 LQKENI. CDR3 size: 19 residues.

This rearrangement joins TRBV30 to TRBJ2-1; D perhaps matches TRBD1 (6 bases). Germline loops: CDR1 GTSNPN, CDR2 SVGIG (reference sequence). Trimming stripped 5 bases from V and 0 bases from J, with 20 bases between. This CDR3 comprises 17 residues. The CDR3 loop reads CAWGSGQTGGSYNEQFF. The CDR3 DNA follows: TGTGCCTGGGGAAGTGGACAGACCGGTGGCTCCTACAATGAGCAGTTCTTC.

CDR3: CASSLTPGTGGYGANVLTF. CDR3 DNA: TGTGCCAGCAGCTTAACTCCCGGGACAGGGGGTTATGGGGCCAACGTCCTGACTTTC. The chain employs TRBV7-6 and TRBJ2-6, with 11 bases lining up with TRBD1. Looked up from germline, CDR1 is SGHVS and CDR2 is FNYEAQ. The V and J ends lost 2 bases and 3 bases, in that order; junction bases with no gene match: 9. CDR3 size: 19 residues.

The chain is built from TRBV7-9 and TRBJ2-5, with D possibly TRBD2 on 6 matching bases. The CDR3 length is 14 residues. Germline CDR1 and CDR2: SEHNR and FQNEAQ (reference sequence). V lost 3 bases, J lost 0 bases, and 8 bases lay in between. For the CDR3, the DNA is TGTGCCAGCAGCTTGGGGAGGTACCAAGAGACCCAGTACTTC. This codes for CASSLGRYQETQYF.

In DNA form, the CDR3 reads TGTGCCAGCAGTGAGTGGGGGGGGCTGGGTAATCAGCCCCAGCATTTT. It translates to CASSEWGGLGNQPQHF. The rearrangement joins TRBV6-1 to TRBJ1-5; D perhaps matches TRBD1 (6 bases). CDR3 length equals 16 residues. Germline CDR1 is MNHNS and CDR2 is SASEGT. The germline V and J ends were trimmed by 3 bases and 4 bases, with 16 bases remaining between them.

This chain uses TRBV30 with TRBJ2-7; tentative D call: TRBD1 (6 bases). The germline V gene has CDR1 GTSNPN and CDR2 SVGIG (reference sequence). The CDR3 loop spans 11 amino acids. V was cut by 5 bases and J by 5 bases, with 10 bases left in between. DNA for the CDR3: TGTGCCTGGGCACAGGGAAACGAGCAGTACTTC. Translating it yields CAWAQGNEQYF. Based on the CDR3 plus reference TRBV30 and TRBJ2-7, the full variable domain is SQTIHQWPATLVQPVGSPLSLECTVEGTSNPNLYWYRQAAGRGLQLLFYSVGIGQISSEVPQNLSASRPQDRQFILSSKKLLLSDSGFYLCAWAQGNEQYFGPGTRLTVT.

In its sample, this clone was seen once. The chain carries TRBV2 and TRBJ2-3; D call uncertain. The length of the CDR3 is 14 residues. Trimming took off 6 bases at V and 5 bases at J, with 15 bases between the two ends. Germline values: CDR1 SNHLY, CDR2 FYNNEI. Here the CDR3 reads CASRMSRIGDTQYF. The CDR3 DNA follows: TGTGCCAGCAGGATGAGCCGAATTGGAGATACGCAGTATTTT.

The chain uses TRBV5-6 and TRBJ2-7; 12 nucleotides agree with TRBD1. Per germline, CDR1 SGHDT and CDR2 YYEEEE. The CDR3 is made up of 14 amino acids. The V gene end was trimmed by 6 bases and the J gene end by 5 bases; junction bases not matched to a gene: 6. The CDR3 DNA sequence: TGTGCCAGCACCAGGGACAGGGGGCGCGACGAGCAGTACTTC. Protein product: CASTRDRGRDEQYF.

This chain links TRBV6-2 or TRBV6-3 with TRBJ1-1; no firm D call. The CDR3 runs to 15 residues. Germline CDR1 and CDR2: MNHEY and SVGEGT. V shed 2 bases and J shed 3 bases, with 13 bases lying between them. CDR3: CASSYNPLSDTEAFF. CDR3 nucleotide sequence: TGTGCCAGCAGTTACAATCCTCTGTCAGACACTGAAGCTTTCTTT.

The rearrangement links TRBV7-2 to TRBJ2-3; weak D call: TRBD1 (5 bases). The CDR3 sequence is 15 residues long. CDR1 and CDR2 (germline): SGHTA, FQGNSA. The ends were cut back, 1 base at V and 5 bases at J, with 13 bases in the middle. The CDR3 spells CASSLVDRAQDTQYF. The CDR3, as DNA: TGTGCCAGCAGCTTAGTTGACAGAGCGCAAGATACGCAGTATTTT.

The chain has TRBV19 and TRBJ2-3, with D hard to call. Germline V lookup: CDR1 LNHDA, CDR2 SQIVND (reference sequence). The V end lost 6 bases, the J end lost 7 bases, and 11 bases lay between the germline ends. This CDR3 is 12 amino acids long. The CDR3 DNA is TGTGCCAGTAGCATGGCTTTAAATACGCAGTATTTT. This sequence encodes CASSMALNTQYF.

The chain couples TRBV19 to TRBJ2-7, with TRBD1 matching 12 bases. The CDR3 runs 15 residues. V was pared by 8 bases and J by 5 bases, with 10 bases of the junction left unmatched. In germline, CDR1 is LNHDA, CDR2 SQIVND (reference sequence). The CDR3 is CASANWDRGLNEQYF. CDR3 nucleotide sequence: TGTGCCAGTGCAAACTGGGACAGGGGGCTCAACGAGCAGTACTTC.

The V and J genes are TRBV18 and TRBJ1-1; 9 bases align to TRBD1. The CDR3 loop spans 15 amino acids. V gave up 4 bases and J gave up 1 base; unmatched junction bases: 4. The germline V gene encodes CDR1 KGHSH and CDR2 LQKENI. The CDR3 is CASSQGTGRNTEAFF. The CDR3 region has the DNA TGTGCCAGCTCACAGGGGACAGGGAGGAACACTGAAGCTTTCTTT.

The sample holds one count of this clone. The rearrangement uses TRBV10-3 and TRBJ2-1; 9 bases are a match to TRBD2. V trimming: 7 bases; J trimming: 6 bases; junction bases outside the gene matches: 7. Germline V gene data show CDR1 as ENHRY and CDR2 as SYGVKD. CDR3 length: 14 residues. The CDR3 DNA reads as TGTGCCATCAACCCGGGACTAGCCGCCAATGAGCAGTTCTTC. It specifies CAINPGLAANEQFF.

This clone was counted between two and nine times. This sequence joins TRBV7-6 and TRBJ2-1; 9 positions agree with TRBD1. J was trimmed by 6 bases and V by 4 bases; bases with no gene match: 7. Germline lookup yields CDR1 SGHVS and CDR2 FNYEAQ. CDR3 length: 15 residues. The CDR3: CASSYGQGFGNEQFF. The CDR3 bases are TGTGCCAGCAGCTACGGACAGGGGTTCGGCAATGAGCAGTTCTTC.

The chain carries TRBV18 and TRBJ2-5; D unclear. The V end was cut by 2 bases, the J end by 0 bases, with 10 bases between. The CDR3 extends over 15 amino acids. Germline CDR1 reads KGHSH; CDR2 reads LQKENI. CDR3 sequence (DNA): TGTGCCAGCTCACCATTCTCGACAAACCAAGAGACCCAGTACTTC. This gives the protein CASSPFSTNQETQYF.

The V call is TRBV7-9, the J call TRBJ2-3; 7 bases line up with TRBD1. Germline V CDR1 and CDR2: SEHNR, FQNEAQ (reference sequence). J lost 5 bases, V lost 5 bases, and 4 bases had no gene match. This CDR3 has 13 amino acids. The DNA of the CDR3 is TGTGCCAGCAGCGTAGACAGGGTAGATACGCAGTATTTT. Protein product: CASSVDRVDTQYF.

The rearrangement joins TRBV12-3 or TRBV12-4 to TRBJ2-1; TRBD2 agrees at 8 bases. This CDR3 is 13 amino acids long. V lost 5 bases and J lost 15; bases outside the gene matches: 12. The DNA of the CDR3 is TGTGCCAGCAGTCCCCCTATTCGGGGGGGCCTGTTCTTC. This encodes CASSPPIRGGLFF.

The chain joins TRBV7-9 to TRBJ2-1, with D unclear. Deletions cut 2 bases from V and 7 bases from J, with 15 bases between. CDR1 is SEHNR, CDR2 FQNEAQ, per germline (reference sequence). The CDR3 length is 15 residues. The CDR3 is CASSLSQDWANEQFF. Here the CDR3 DNA reads TGTGCCAGCAGCTTATCTCAGGATTGGGCGAATGAGCAGTTCTTC.

The chain employs TRBV5-1 and TRBJ2-2; the D is unclear. CDR3 length: 16 residues. Trimming stripped 1 base from V and 0 bases from J, with 10 bases between. Germline V gives CDR1 SGHRS, CDR2 YFSETQ. The CDR3 reads CASSLRAQANTGELFF. In nucleotides, the CDR3 is TGCGCCAGCAGCTTGCGAGCCCAAGCGAACACCGGGGAGCTGTTTTTT.